These 15 T cell receptor beta chains came from one sample sequenced in a study of blood T cell repertoires in COVID-19. Sequenced by immunoSEQ multiplex PCR; TCRdb stores in-frame clones only, minus some. The sample contains 150,000 to 190,000 clones, 75% to 85% of which appear only once. Sequencing input: peripheral blood. The receptors were gathered from a man aged 55-75 years with acute or convalescent COVID-19.

The rearrangement joins TRBV6-5 to TRBJ1-3, with D unresolved. V shed 6 bases and J shed 0 bases, with 12 bases lying between them. This CDR3 comprises 15 residues. Germline CDR1 reads MNHEY; CDR2 reads SVGAGI. DNA of the CDR3: TGTGCCAGCAGAGCGGACGGCAGCTCTGGAAACACCATATATTTT. This translates into CASRADGSSGNTIYF.

This clone was seen just once. This sequence joins TRBV24-1 and TRBJ2-1; D gene ambiguous. This CDR3 is built from 12 residues. V dropped 2 bases and J dropped 8 bases, with 6 bases sitting between them. Per the germline V gene, CDR1 is KGHDR and CDR2 is SFDVKD. CDR3 sequence reads: CATSDSQYEQFF. CDR3 DNA: TGTGCCACCAGTGATTCCCAGTATGAGCAGTTCTTC.

J is TRBJ2-3 and V is TRBV7-2; D may be TRBD1 (6 bases). This CDR3 has 15 amino acids. The germline CDR1 and CDR2 sequences are SGHTA and FQGNSA. The ends were cut back, 8 bases at V and 5 bases at J, with 20 bases in the middle. This CDR3 is CASSIQGGSVDTQYF. In nucleotides, the CDR3 is TGTGCCAGCTCCATTCAAGGGGGAAGCGTAGATACGCAGTATTTT.

The rearrangement uses TRBV2 and TRBJ1-1; 7 bases are shared with TRBD1. The V gene end was trimmed by 6 bases and the J gene end by 2 bases; junction bases not matched to a gene: 9. CDR1 is SNHLY, CDR2 FYNNEI, per germline. The length of the CDR3 is 15 residues. For the CDR3, the DNA is TGTGCCAGCAGGAGAAGACAGGGAGCCAACACTGAAGCTTTCTTT. Translating gives CASRRRQGANTEAFF. The whole variable domain, filled in from reference TRBV2 and TRBJ1-1, reads EPEVTQTPSHQVTQMGQEVILRCVPISNHLYFYWYRQILGQKVEFLVSFYNNEISEKSEIFDDQFSVERPDGSNFTLKIRSTKLEDSAMYFCASRRRQGANTEAFFGQGTRLTVV.

This clone was picked up a small number of times. The chain carries TRBV18 and TRBJ2-5; 7 bases are a match to TRBD1. This CDR3 contains 14 residues. Germline V gene data show CDR1 as KGHSH and CDR2 as LQKENI. With 6 bases clipped from V and 5 bases from J, the junction kept 9 bases outside the gene matches. The CDR3 sequence: CASSPDTRGETQYF. CDR3 DNA: TGTGCCAGCTCTCCTGACACCAGGGGGGAGACCCAGTACTTC.

V gene TRBV5-1 combines with J gene TRBJ2-3; TRBD2 is a possible D gene (5 bases). CDR1 is SGHRS, CDR2 YFSETQ, per germline. The CDR3 covers 18 residues. Trimming took off 0 bases at V and 0 bases at J, with 17 bases between the two ends. The CDR3 sequence is CASSLGLLGSVSTDTQYF. The CDR3 region has the DNA TGCGCCAGCAGCTTGGGCCTACTAGGCAGCGTGAGCACAGATACGCAGTATTTT.

This chain uses TRBV29-1 with TRBJ1-2; 8 nucleotides agree with TRBD1. Losses at the gene ends were 2 bases for V and 7 bases for J; bases not matched to a gene: 12. Germline CDR1 SQVTM, CDR2 ANQGSEA. The length of the CDR3 is 15 residues. The CDR3 loop reads CSVELHGQGRFGYTF. The CDR3 bases are TGCAGCGTTGAACTACATGGACAGGGAAGGTTTGGCTACACCTTC.

This chain uses TRBV30 with TRBJ1-6; 9 bases map to TRBD1. This CDR3 comprises 14 residues. Germline values: CDR1 GTSNPN, CDR2 SVGIG (reference sequence). V lost 4 bases to trimming and J lost 7 bases; unmatched junction nucleotides: 5. DNA of the CDR3: TGTGCCTGGACACAGGGGGCTGAGAATTCACCCCTCCACTTT. Amino acids: CAWTQGAENSPLHF.

The chain links TRBV10-3 to TRBJ2-1, with 7 bases aligning to TRBD1. V lost 4 bases and J lost 15; bases outside the gene matches: 9. CDR3 size: 12 residues. CDR1 and CDR2 from the germline V gene are ENHRY and SYGVKD. CDR3 bases: TGTGCCATCAGTGGTCCACAGGGGTACCGGTTCTTC. Residues: CAISGPQGYRFF.

This clone has a handful of counts. The chain carries TRBV9 and TRBJ1-1, with no clear D. Germline lookup yields CDR1 SGDLS and CDR2 YYNGEE. This CDR3 has 14 residues. The V end lost 4 bases, the J end lost 8 bases, and 18 bases lay between the germline ends. This chain's CDR3 is CASSRDIVAVEAFF. CDR3 DNA sequence: TGTGCCAGCAGCCGAGACATCGTGGCCGTGGAAGCTTTCTTT.

This clone has a handful of counts. The rearrangement links TRBV6-5 to TRBJ2-7, with 11 bases matching TRBD2. Per germline, CDR1 MNHEY and CDR2 SVGAGI. This CDR3 is built from 15 residues. V lost 4 bases to trimming and J lost 7 bases; unmatched junction nucleotides: 9. CDR3 bases: TGTGCCAGCAGTTCCCCTACCCGACTAGCGGGGGAGCAGTACTTC. Amino acids: CASSSPTRLAGEQYF.

This clone was seen more than once but under ten times. The rearrangement uses TRBV4-2 and TRBJ2-3; 11 nucleotides match TRBD2. With V trimmed by 2 bases and J by 6 bases, 10 bases remained unmatched. Per the germline V gene, CDR1 is LGHNA and CDR2 is YNFKEQ. CDR3 length: 17 residues. CDR3 sequence (DNA): TGTGCCAGCAGCCAACGCCCTAGCGGGGGGTCGGGCGATACGCAGTATTTT. Translated: CASSQRPSGGSGDTQYF.

This chain connects TRBV5-6 to TRBJ2-4; D gene uncertain. V lost 4 bases and J lost 4, with 6 bases in between. The CDR3 is made up of 12 amino acids. The germline V gene encodes CDR1 SGHDT and CDR2 YYEEEE. The chain's CDR3 is CASSQAKNIQYF. CDR3 nucleotides: TGTGCCAGCAGCCAGGCAAAAAACATTCAGTACTTC.

CDR3 nucleotides: TGTGCCAGCAGGAACGGTAATTCCTACGAGCAGTACTTC. This gives the protein CASRNGNSYEQYF. The genes are TRBV27 and TRBJ2-7; D unresolved. CDR1 is MNHEY, CDR2 SMNVEV, per germline (reference sequence). V lost 6 bases and J 1 base, leaving 10 bases between the germline ends. The CDR3 extends over 13 amino acids.

This chain links TRBV9 with TRBJ2-5; TRBD1 aligns across 10 bases. The CDR3 runs 16 residues. Germline values: CDR1 SGDLS, CDR2 YYNGEE. The V segment lost 4 bases and the J segment 2 bases; nucleotides outside the gene matches: 8. The CDR3 bases are TGTGCCAGCAGCACCTCCTGGGACAGGGGTCAAGAGACCCAGTACTTC. Protein product: CASSTSWDRGQETQYF.